These 23 T cell receptor beta chains originate from one sample sequenced in a study of blood T cell repertoires in COVID-19. The assay was immunoSEQ multiplex PCR, and TCRdb's table has in-frame clones only and misses some. The data show approximately 130,000 clones, over 75% seen once. Material: peripheral blood. The receptors derive from a man in his 60s with acute or convalescent COVID-19.

The chain links TRBV28 to TRBJ2-5, with D possibly being TRBD2 (5 bases). Germline values: CDR1 MDHEN, CDR2 SYDVKM. The CDR3 consists of 13 residues. V was trimmed by 6 bases and J by 1 base, leaving 9 bases between them. The CDR3 DNA reads as TGTGCCAGCAGCCCGGGGAGCCAAGAGACCCAGTACTTC. Its translation is CASSPGSQETQYF.

The chain joins TRBV29-1 to TRBJ2-1; 11 bases line up with TRBD2. Germline loops: CDR1 SQVTM, CDR2 ANQGSEA. CDR3 length equals 13 residues. The J segment lost 9 bases and the V segment lost 8 bases, leaving 9 bases of the junction unmatched. The CDR3 region is CSTLSGGVGEQFF. The CDR3 DNA follows: TGCAGCACACTTAGCGGGGGGGTCGGTGAGCAGTTCTTC.

This clone was seen only once. The gene calls are TRBV6-2 or TRBV6-3 and TRBJ2-7, with a tentative D call TRBD2 (6 bases). This CDR3 has 12 amino acids. Per germline, CDR1 MNHEY and CDR2 SVGEGT. Trimming cost V 6 bases and J 3 bases, with 9 bases left between them. The CDR3 nucleotides read TGTGCCAGCAGCCGTAGCGGCTACGAGCAGTACTTC. This gives the protein CASSRSGYEQYF.

The gene calls are TRBV5-8 and TRBJ2-3, with 9 bases identical to TRBD2. The V segment lost 4 bases and the J segment 3 bases; nucleotides outside the gene matches: 6. The CDR3 is made up of 15 amino acids. CDR1 is SGHTS and CDR2 is YDEGEE in the germline V gene. The CDR3 is CASSQTSGYTDTQYF. The DNA for the CDR3 is TGTGCCAGCAGCCAGACTAGCGGTTATACAGATACGCAGTATTTT.

V and J are TRBV5-1 and TRBJ1-2, with D perhaps TRBD1 (5 bases). The V end lost 4 bases, the J end lost 5 bases, and 15 bases lay between the germline ends. Germline assignment: CDR1 SGHRS and CDR2 YFSETQ. The CDR3 is 14 residues long. The CDR3 sequence is CASSDQGGPYGYTF. The DNA for the CDR3 is TGCGCCAGCAGCGACCAGGGTGGTCCGTATGGCTACACCTTC.

V is TRBV11-3 and J is TRBJ1-1; D call uncertain. V shed 1 base and J shed 5 bases, with 8 bases lying between them. Per germline, CDR1 SGHNT and CDR2 YENEEA. The CDR3 covers 13 residues. The CDR3 sequence: CASSLVRETEAFF. CDR3 bases: TGTGCCAGCAGCTTAGTCCGAGAAACTGAAGCTTTCTTT. The full variable domain, rest sourced from reference TRBV11-3 and TRBJ1-1, is EAGVVQSPRYKIIEKKQPVAFWCNPISGHNTLYWYLQNLGQGPELLIRYENEEAVDDSQLPKDRFSAERLKGVDSTLKIQPAELGDSAVYLCASSLVRETEAFFGQGTRLTVV.

The chain uses TRBV5-5 and TRBJ2-5; D may be TRBD1 (6 bases). Germline-derived CDR1 and CDR2 are SGHKS and YYEKEE (reference sequence). This CDR3 is built from 14 residues. V lost 2 bases and J lost 3, with 11 bases in between. CDR3 sequence: CASSFVSGEETQYF. The CDR3, as DNA: TGTGCCAGCAGCTTCGTTTCAGGGGAAGAGACCCAGTACTTC.

The chain carries TRBV2 and TRBJ2-7; 10 bases agree with TRBD2. The V segment lost 7 bases and the J segment 9 bases; nucleotides outside the gene matches: 6. Germline CDR1 reads SNHLY; CDR2 reads FYNNEI. This CDR3 is 12 amino acids long. The CDR3 DNA reads as TGTGCCAGCAAAGCGGGAGGGCCGTCGCAGTACTTC. Its protein is CASKAGGPSQYF.

The chain couples TRBV7-9 to TRBJ2-7; possible D gene TRBD1, 5 bases. V gave up 5 bases and J gave up 3 bases, with 17 bases separating them. The CDR3 runs 15 residues. Per germline, CDR1 SEHNR and CDR2 FQNEAQ (reference sequence). CDR3 sequence reads: CASSPGQWGFYEQYF. DNA for the CDR3: TGTGCCAGCAGCCCAGGGCAGTGGGGATTCTACGAGCAGTACTTC.

This clone has just a few counts. DNA of the CDR3: TGTGCCAGCAGGGACACAACCACCTATGGCTACACCTTC. Its protein is CASRDTTTYGYTF. V and J are TRBV28 and TRBJ1-2, with D possibly TRBD1 on 5 matching bases. The CDR3 is 13 residues long. The germline gives CDR1 MDHEN, CDR2 SYDVKM. The V gene lost 6 bases and the J gene lost 4 bases, with 12 bases spanning the gap.

The chain uses TRBV9 and TRBJ1-1; D remains ambiguous. This CDR3 comprises 17 residues. Looked up from germline, CDR1 is SGDLS and CDR2 is YYNGEE. V was trimmed by 0 bases and J by 1 base, leaving 16 bases between them. The CDR3 loop reads CASSVVGRGGPNTEAFF. The CDR3 DNA reads TGTGCCAGCAGCGTAGTTGGGAGAGGCGGACCGAACACTGAAGCTTTCTTT.

The chain couples TRBV25-1 to TRBJ2-2, with D possibly being TRBD1 (7 bases). This CDR3 spans 14 amino acids. In germline, CDR1 is MGHDK, CDR2 SYGVNS. V was trimmed by 4 bases and J by 4 bases, leaving 10 bases between them. As DNA, the CDR3 is TGTGCCAGCAGTGGGCAGGGGGGCACCGGGGAGCTGTTTTTT. This sequence encodes CASSGQGGTGELFF.

The chain employs TRBV6-5 and TRBJ2-6; TRBD2 agrees at 7 bases. CDR3 length: 14 amino acids. From germline, CDR1 is MNHEY and CDR2 SVGAGI. The junction had 3 bases not matched to a gene; V was cut back by 10 bases and J by 0 bases. The CDR3 region is CATGGFSGANVLTF. Written as DNA, the CDR3 is TGTGCCACCGGGGGGTTCTCTGGGGCCAACGTCCTGACTTTC.

The CDR3 protein is CASSFTGTGDEQYF. The CDR3 nucleotides read TGTGCCAGCAGTTTTACGGGTACAGGGGACGAGCAGTACTTC. The genes are TRBV28 and TRBJ2-7; 7 nucleotides line up with TRBD1. Losses at the gene ends were 3 bases for V and 5 bases for J; bases not matched to a gene: 7. CDR3 size: 14 residues. Germline assignment: CDR1 MDHEN and CDR2 SYDVKM.

The J gene is TRBJ1-6, the V gene TRBV7-2; D call uncertain. V shed 4 bases and J shed 3 bases, with 10 bases lying between them. This CDR3 spans 15 amino acids. CDR1 is SGHTA and CDR2 is FQGNSA in the germline V gene. The CDR3: CASSSRGLYNSPLHF. For the CDR3, the DNA is TGTGCCAGCAGCTCTCGAGGGCTCTATAATTCACCCCTCCACTTT.

This clone was picked up one time. The rearrangement joins TRBV11-2 to TRBJ2-3, with 11 bases fitting TRBD2. The CDR3 totals 17 residues. The junction had 6 bases not matched to a gene; V was cut back by 4 bases and J by 0 bases. In germline, CDR1 is SGHAT, CDR2 FQNNGV. CDR3: CASSYTSGSDSTDTQYF. As DNA, the CDR3 is TGTGCCAGCAGCTATACTAGCGGGAGCGATAGCACAGATACGCAGTATTTT.

This clone was picked up a small number of times. The V call is TRBV5-6, the J call TRBJ1-2; D not certain. V lost 1 base and J lost 4, with 8 bases in between. The CDR3 has 13 amino acids. CDR1 and CDR2 from the germline V gene are SGHDT and YYEEEE. The CDR3 reads CASSLMAPYGYTF. CDR3 DNA: TGTGCCAGCAGCTTGATGGCTCCCTATGGCTACACCTTC.

This sequence joins TRBV6-5 and TRBJ2-2, with D unclear. V shed 2 bases and J shed 4 bases, with 5 bases lying between them. The V gene's germline CDR1 is MNHEY and CDR2 SVGAGI. The CDR3 spans 13 residues. This CDR3 is CASSYPVTGELFF. The CDR3 region has the DNA TGTGCCAGCAGTTACCCGGTCACCGGGGAGCTGTTTTTT.

The rearrangement uses TRBV5-4 and TRBJ2-1, with D perhaps TRBD2 (6 bases). Per germline, CDR1 SGHNT and CDR2 YYREEE (reference sequence). The germline V and J ends were trimmed by 0 bases and 9 bases, with 7 bases remaining between them. The CDR3 runs to 12 residues. Here the CDR3 reads CASSLVGGEQFF. In nucleotides, the CDR3 is TGTGCCAGCAGCTTGGTGGGGGGTGAGCAGTTCTTC.

This clone was observed a handful of times. The chain has TRBV7-3 and TRBJ2-1, with a tentative D call TRBD1 (5 bases). Germline V gene lookup returns CDR1 SGHTA and CDR2 FQGTGA. The CDR3 runs to 13 residues. Trimming stripped 6 bases from V and 2 bases from J, with 8 bases between. The CDR3 loop reads CASSRTTYNEQFF. CDR3 in DNA: TGTGCCAGCAGTCGGACAACCTACAATGAGCAGTTCTTC.

J is TRBJ2-3 and V is TRBV2, with 11 bases lining up with TRBD2. CDR1 is SNHLY, CDR2 FYNNEI, per germline. The CDR3 is 16 residues long. Trimming removed 5 bases from V and 5 bases from J; junction bases left unmatched: 9. The CDR3 region is CASSLEPSGRRDTQYF. CDR3 coding DNA: TGTGCCAGCAGTCTGGAGCCTAGCGGGAGGCGAGATACGCAGTATTTT.

The V gene is TRBV5-1, the J gene TRBJ2-7; 12 bases line up with TRBD2. CDR1 SGHRS and CDR2 YFSETQ come from the germline V gene. V was pared by 3 bases and J by 6 bases, with 7 bases of the junction left unmatched. The length of the CDR3 is 15 residues. The CDR3 coding sequence is TGCGCCAGCAGCTACCCACTAGCGGGGGGCTTCGAGCAGTACTTC. Translation gives CASSYPLAGGFEQYF.

This rearrangement joins TRBV11-2 to TRBJ2-2, with unresolved D. The V and J ends lost 0 bases and 2 bases respectively, with 7 bases between them. Germline V gene data show CDR1 as SGHAT and CDR2 as FQNNGV. This CDR3 is 15 amino acids long. For the CDR3, the DNA is TGTGCCAGCAGCTTAGAGGCAGGAAACACCGGGGAGCTGTTTTTT. This encodes CASSLEAGNTGELFF.